Listed below are T cell receptor beta chains from one sample, sequenced in a study of cytomegalovirus exposure and HLA in healthy donors. Sequenced by immunoSEQ multiplex PCR; TCRdb stores in-frame clones only, minus some. The sample lists about 240,000 clones; more than 75% were seen once. Material for sequencing was PBMCs. All receptors derive from a man younger than 35 in good health and CMV-seronegative. Each CDR3 is given with its conserved first and last residue. The D gene is left open where the match is weak. The listing skips clone size in some rows; elsewhere it reads once, few, many or a size class.

- | few | TRBJ2-7 | TRBV2 | CASSAKYEQYF | TGTGCCAGCAGCGCGAAGTACGAGCAGTACTTC
TRBD1 | once | TRBJ2-7 | TRBV28 | CASGQGSYEQYF | TGTGCCAGCGGACAGGGGTCATACGAGCAGTACTTC
- | - | TRBJ2-7 | TRBV5-1 | CASSFFPGDEQYF | TGCGCCAGCAGCTTTTTTCCGGGGGACGAGCAGTACTTC
- | - | TRBJ1-5 | TRBV6-1 | CASSEARGPNQPQHF | TGTGCCAGCAGTGAAGCACGAGGCCCCAATCAGCCCCAGCATTTT
- | - | TRBJ2-1 | TRBV10-1 | CASSESGLGEQFF | TGCGCCAGCAGTGAGTCGGGGCTAGGTGAGCAGTTCTTC
TRBD2 | - | TRBJ2-1 | TRBV27 | CASKTGLAGDEQFF | TGTGCCAGCAAAACGGGACTAGCGGGAGATGAGCAGTTCTTC
- | - | TRBJ2-7 | TRBV4-2 | CASSQDLGLPSYEQYF | TGTGCCAGCAGCCAAGATCTGGGACTGCCTTCCTACGAGCAGTACTTC
- | few | TRBJ2-7 | TRBV6-6 | CASMRGSSYEQYF | TGTGCCAGCATGAGGGGGAGCTCCTACGAGCAGTACTTC
TRBD2 | - | TRBJ2-1 | TRBV5-1 | CASSSNLAGVGNEQFF | TGCGCCAGCAGCTCCAACCTAGCGGGAGTAGGTAATGAGCAGTTCTTC
- | - | TRBJ1-1 | TRBV27 | CASSFRGTAFF | TGTGCCAGCAGTTTTCGGGGAACGGCTTTCTTT
TRBD2 | - | TRBJ2-1 | TRBV7-6 | CASSYTSGTRNEQFF | TGTGCCAGCAGCTATACTAGCGGGACGAGGAATGAGCAGTTCTTC
TRBD2 | - | TRBJ2-3 | TRBV6-6 | CASSYSGLAGEDTQYF | TGTGCCAGCAGTTACAGTGGGCTAGCGGGAGAAGATACGCAGTATTTT
- | - | TRBJ1-1 | TRBV7-9 | CAGGGTDTEAFF | TGTGCCGGAGGAGGAACCGACACTGAAGCTTTCTTT
- | - | TRBJ2-2 | TRBV5-6 | CASLAWDAGVGAGELFF | TGTGCCAGCCTAGCTTGGGATGCCGGGGTCGGGGCCGGGGAGCTGTTTTTT
- | - | TRBJ2-1 | TRBV11-2 | CASSYTTYNEQFF | TGTGCCAGCAGCTATACTACGTACAATGAGCAGTTCTTC
TRBD2 | - | TRBJ2-5 | TRBV5-6 | CASSLFPGGQETQYF | TGTGCCAGCAGCTTGTTTCCGGGGGGCCAAGAGACCCAGTACTTC
- | once | TRBJ2-2 | TRBV5-1 | CASSFPYPTGELFF | TGCGCCAGCAGCTTCCCTTATCCCACCGGGGAGCTGTTTTTT
- | - | TRBJ2-5 | TRBV7-2 | CASSSLGVETQYF | TGTGCCAGCAGCTCGTTAGGGGTTGAGACCCAGTACTTC
TRBD1 | once | TRBJ2-7 | TRBV7-8 | CASSLRGRGQLYEQYF | TGTGCCAGCAGCTTACGAGGAAGGGGGCAATTATACGAGCAGTACTTC
TRBD1 | - | TRBJ2-7 | TRBV18 | CASSPLSGTGSYEQYF | TGTGCCAGCTCACCACTATCCGGGACAGGGTCCTACGAGCAGTACTTC
TRBD1 | - | TRBJ1-5 | TRBV23-1 | CASTQGYRGRAQPQHF | TGCGCCAGCACCCAGGGATACAGGGGCCGGGCTCAGCCCCAGCATTTT
TRBD2 | once | TRBJ2-1 | TRBV30 | CAWSSPPGTSLYEQFF | TGTGCCTGGAGTTCCCCTCCCGGGACTAGCCTCTATGAGCAGTTCTTC
TRBD1 | - | TRBJ2-1 | TRBV7-9 | CASSLVQGVYNEQFF | TGTGCCAGCAGCTTGGTACAGGGGGTGTACAATGAGCAGTTCTTC
TRBD2 | - | TRBJ2-1 | TRBV10-3 | CAIGRGSLNEQFF | TGTGCCATCGGGAGGGGTTCCCTCAATGAGCAGTTCTTC
TRBD1 | - | TRBJ1-2 | TRBV7-9 | CASRGTGLEYGYTF | TGTGCCAGCAGAGGGACAGGGCTAGAGTATGGCTACACCTTC
TRBD1 | - | TRBJ2-7 | TRBV18 | CASLDRVDEEQYF | TGTGCCAGCCTGGACAGGGTGGATGAAGAGCAGTACTTC
TRBD1 | - | TRBJ1-2 | TRBV5-1 | CASSEGQGAYGYTF | TGCGCCAGCAGCGAGGGACAGGGGGCCTATGGCTACACCTTC
TRBD2 | - | TRBJ2-3 | TRBV4-2 | CASSQGGLAGGFTDTQYF | TGTGCCAGCAGCCAAGGTGGACTAGCGGGAGGGTTCACAGATACGCAGTATTTT
TRBD1 | few | TRBJ1-2 | TRBV5-1 | CASSTGQGPGYTF | TGCGCCAGCAGTACCGGACAGGGTCCTGGCTACACCTTC
TRBD1 | - | TRBJ1-6 | TRBV2 | CASSELRTGGDSPLHF | TGTGCCAGCAGTGAACTTCGGACAGGGGGCGATTCACCCCTCCACTTT